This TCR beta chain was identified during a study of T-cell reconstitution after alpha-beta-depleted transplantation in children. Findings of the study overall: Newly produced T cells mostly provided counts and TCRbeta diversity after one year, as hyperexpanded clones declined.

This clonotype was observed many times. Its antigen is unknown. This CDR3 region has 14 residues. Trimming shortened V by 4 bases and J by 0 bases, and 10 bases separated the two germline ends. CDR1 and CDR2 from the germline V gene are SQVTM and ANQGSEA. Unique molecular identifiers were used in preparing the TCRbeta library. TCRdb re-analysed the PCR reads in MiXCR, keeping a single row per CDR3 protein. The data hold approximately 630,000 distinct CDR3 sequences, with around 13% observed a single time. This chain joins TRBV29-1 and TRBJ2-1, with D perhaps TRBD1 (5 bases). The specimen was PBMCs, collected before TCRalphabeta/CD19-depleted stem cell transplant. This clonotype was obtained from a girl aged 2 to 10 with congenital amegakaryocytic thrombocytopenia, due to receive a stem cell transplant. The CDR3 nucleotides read TGCAGCGTTGGGTTGACAGACTCCTACAATGAGCAGTTCTTC. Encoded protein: CSVGLTDSYNEQFF.